The present TCR beta chain was sequenced within a study of human T cells and chemical hapten exposure. Study-level background: The use of 2% DPC on around 2 cm by around 2 cm of upper inner arm skin constituted sensitization. Predominantly women, the patients had alopecia areata, totalis or universalis.

Stated time point: patch test 2, 6 weeks after DPC sensitization. This sample's treatment: therapeutic diphenylcyclopropenone sensitization with weekly scalp DPC. V was pared by 6 bases and J by 6 bases, with 12 bases of the junction left unmatched. Germline CDR1 reads MNHEY; CDR2 reads SVGAGI. This CDR3 has 16 residues. MiXCR, run by TCRdb on the RACE reads, gives a single entry per CDR3 protein. The sample lists tens of thousands of distinct CDR3 sequences; around 10% were seen once. This clonotype was seen a handful of times. The clonotype was recovered from a man aged 35 to 55 with alopecia areata. Some clones in this sample may be carry-over from other donors' samples. The chain joins TRBV6-5 to TRBJ2-1, with 9 bases aligning to TRBD1. The sequencing here drew on whole blood, taken in connection with sensitization to the hapten diphenylcyclopropenone (DPC). CDR3 sequence reads: CASRRSGTGPINEQFF. Here the CDR3 DNA reads TGTGCCAGCAGGCGGTCCGGGACAGGGCCCATCAATGAGCAGTTCTTC.